This T cell receptor beta chain was sequenced during a study of blood T cell repertoires in COVID-19. In the study overall: The origin of the acute and convalescent COVID-19 samples was the United States, Italy and Spain. T cells, B-cell-depleted T cells, or PBMCs supplied cDNA or gDNA.

How the authors handled the data: The assay estimated nucleated cells by amplifying reference gene primers. Some clones are missing from TCRdb's copy, which holds only in-frame ones; the method was immunoSEQ multiplex PCR. That table supplies the V and J calls and clone size; D and trimming were determined from the DNA. The data contain roughly 100,000 clones, about 75% of them singletons. What was sequenced was peripheral blood. This sequence was found in a woman between 65 and 79 years old with acute or convalescent COVID-19.

The CDR3 region is CASSPVSPSYEQYF. CDR3 nucleotide sequence: TGCGCCAGCAGCCCAGTCTCACCCTCCTACGAGCAGTACTTC. The chain is built from TRBV5-1 and TRBJ2-7; D ambiguous. CDR3 length equals 14 residues. In germline, CDR1 is SGHRS, CDR2 YFSETQ. The germline V and J ends were trimmed by 4 bases and 0 bases, with 11 bases remaining between them.